This T cell receptor (beta chain) was sequenced during a study of blood T cell repertoires in COVID-19. In the study's own analysis: Reference gene primer amplification yielded estimated nucleated cell counts. Libraries were prepared by immunoSEQ multiplex PCR; TCRdb keeps only in-frame clonotypes and omits some of them. That table gives V, J and clone size, and the DNA gave D and trimming. The repertoire has approximately 180,000 clones, approximately 79% of them found once; the top ten carry around 5.5%. The J segment lost 5 bases and the V segment lost 7 bases, leaving 5 bases of the junction unmatched. The CDR3 extends over 13 amino acids. Germline V gene sequence: CDR1 LNHDA, CDR2 SQIVND (reference sequence).

This clonotype was obtained from an older woman with acute COVID-19. The rearrangement uses TRBV19 and TRBJ1-5, with 7 bases aligning to TRBD1. The sequenced sample was PBMCs or T cells enriched from blood (not recorded which). CDR3 DNA: TGTGCCAGTACAGGGGGGAACTATCAGCCCCAGCATTTT. Translating gives CASTGGNYQPQHF.